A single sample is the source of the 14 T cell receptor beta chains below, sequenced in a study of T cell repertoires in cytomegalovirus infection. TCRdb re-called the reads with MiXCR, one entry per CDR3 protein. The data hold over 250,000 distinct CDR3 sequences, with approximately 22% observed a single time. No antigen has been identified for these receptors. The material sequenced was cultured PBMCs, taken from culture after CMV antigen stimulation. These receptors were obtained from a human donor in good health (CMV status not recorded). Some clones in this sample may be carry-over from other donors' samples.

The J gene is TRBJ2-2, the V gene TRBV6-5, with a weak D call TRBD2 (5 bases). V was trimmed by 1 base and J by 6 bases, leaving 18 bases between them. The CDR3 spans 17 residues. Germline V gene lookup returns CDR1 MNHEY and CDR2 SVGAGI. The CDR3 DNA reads TGTGCCAGCAGTTACTTCAGCGGCCAAACCGGGGCCGGGGAGCTGTTTTTT. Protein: CASSYFSGQTGAGELFF.

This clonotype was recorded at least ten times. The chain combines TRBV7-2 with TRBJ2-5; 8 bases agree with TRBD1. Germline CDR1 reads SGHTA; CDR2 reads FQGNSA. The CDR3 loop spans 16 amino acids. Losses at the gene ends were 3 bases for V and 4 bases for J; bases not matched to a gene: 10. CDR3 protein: CASSFGQGRVSETQYF. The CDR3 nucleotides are TGTGCCAGCAGCTTCGGACAGGGTCGGGTCTCAGAGACCCAGTACTTC.

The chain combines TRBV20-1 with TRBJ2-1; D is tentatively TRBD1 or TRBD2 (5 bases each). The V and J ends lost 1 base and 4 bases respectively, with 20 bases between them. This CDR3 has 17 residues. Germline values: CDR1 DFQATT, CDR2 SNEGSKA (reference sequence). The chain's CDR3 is CSARAGDGIPIYNEQFF. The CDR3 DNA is TGCAGTGCTAGAGCTGGGGACGGGATCCCTATTTACAATGAGCAGTTCTTC.

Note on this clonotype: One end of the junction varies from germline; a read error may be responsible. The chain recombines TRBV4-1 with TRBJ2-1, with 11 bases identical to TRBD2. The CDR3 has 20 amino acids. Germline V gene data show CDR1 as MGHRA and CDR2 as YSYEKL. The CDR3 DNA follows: TGTGCCAGCAGCCAATTGAGTCACAGGGGGCGACTAGCGGGGTACAATGAGCAGTTCTTC. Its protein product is CASSQLSHRGRLAGYNEQFF.

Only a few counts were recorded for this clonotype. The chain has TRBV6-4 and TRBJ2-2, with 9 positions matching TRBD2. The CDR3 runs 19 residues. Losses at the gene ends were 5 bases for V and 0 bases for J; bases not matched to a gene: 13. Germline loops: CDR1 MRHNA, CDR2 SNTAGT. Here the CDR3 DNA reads TGTGCCAGCAGTCCCGTGGGAGCGGGAGGCCACGCGAACACCGGGGAGCTGTTTTTT. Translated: CASSPVGAGGHANTGELFF.

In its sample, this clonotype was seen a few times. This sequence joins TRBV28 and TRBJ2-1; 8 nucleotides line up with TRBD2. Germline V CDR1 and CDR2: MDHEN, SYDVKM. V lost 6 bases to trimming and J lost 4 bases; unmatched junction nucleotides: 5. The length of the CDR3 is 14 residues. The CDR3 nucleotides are TGTGCCAGCAGGGGACTAGAGGGTTACAATGAGCAGTTCTTC. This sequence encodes CASRGLEGYNEQFF.

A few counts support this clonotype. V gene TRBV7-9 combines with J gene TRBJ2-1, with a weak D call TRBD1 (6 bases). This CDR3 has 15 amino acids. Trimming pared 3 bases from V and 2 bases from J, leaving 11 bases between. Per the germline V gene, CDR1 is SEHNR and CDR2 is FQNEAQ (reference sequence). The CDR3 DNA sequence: TGTGCCAGCAGCTTTCTCGGGGACACCTACAATGAGCAGTTCTTC. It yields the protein CASSFLGDTYNEQFF.

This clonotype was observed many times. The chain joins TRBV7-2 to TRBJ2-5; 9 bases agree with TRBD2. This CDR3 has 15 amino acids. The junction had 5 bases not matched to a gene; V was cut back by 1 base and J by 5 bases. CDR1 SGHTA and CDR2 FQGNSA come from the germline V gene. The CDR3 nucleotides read TGTGCCAGCAGCTTAGTGGCGGGAGGGGGGGAGACCCAGTACTTC. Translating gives CASSLVAGGGETQYF. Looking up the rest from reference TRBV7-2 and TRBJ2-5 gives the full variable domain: GAGVSQSPSNKVTEKGKDVELRCDPISGHTALYWYRQSLGQGLEFLIYFQGNSAPDKSGLPSDRFSAERTGGSVSTLTIQRTQQEDSAVYLCASSLVAGGGETQYFGPGTRLLVL.

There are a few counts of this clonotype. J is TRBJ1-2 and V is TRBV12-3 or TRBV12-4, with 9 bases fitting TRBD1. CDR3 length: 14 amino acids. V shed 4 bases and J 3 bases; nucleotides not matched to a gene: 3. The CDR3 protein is CASSSTGGDYGYTF. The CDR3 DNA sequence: TGTGCCAGCAGTTCCACAGGGGGCGACTATGGCTACACCTTC.

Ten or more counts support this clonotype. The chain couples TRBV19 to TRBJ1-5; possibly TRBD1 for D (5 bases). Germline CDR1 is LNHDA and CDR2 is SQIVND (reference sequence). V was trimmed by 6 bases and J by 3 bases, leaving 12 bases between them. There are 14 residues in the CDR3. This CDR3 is CASRKGQSNQPQHF. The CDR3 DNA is TGTGCCAGTAGAAAGGGGCAGTCCAATCAGCCCCAGCATTTT.

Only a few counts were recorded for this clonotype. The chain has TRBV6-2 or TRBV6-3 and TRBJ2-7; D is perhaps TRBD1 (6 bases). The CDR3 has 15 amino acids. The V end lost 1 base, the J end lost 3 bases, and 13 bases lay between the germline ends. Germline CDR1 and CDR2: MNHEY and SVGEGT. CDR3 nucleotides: TGTGCCAGCAGTTACTTGGGGGCCGCCCTCTACGAGCAGTACTTC. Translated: CASSYLGAALYEQYF.

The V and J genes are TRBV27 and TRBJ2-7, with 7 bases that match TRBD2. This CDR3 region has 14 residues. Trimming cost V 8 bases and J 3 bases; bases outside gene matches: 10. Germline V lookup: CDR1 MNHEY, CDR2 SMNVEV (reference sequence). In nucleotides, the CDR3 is TGTGCCAGCCACATGGGGGGGGGTAGCTACGAGCAGTACGTC. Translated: CASHMGGGSYEQYV.

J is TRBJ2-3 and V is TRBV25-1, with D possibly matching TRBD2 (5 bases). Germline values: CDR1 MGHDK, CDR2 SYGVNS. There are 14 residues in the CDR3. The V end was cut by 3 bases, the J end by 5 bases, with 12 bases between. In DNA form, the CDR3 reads TGTGCCAGCAGTGATTTCGGGGTGAGAGATACGCAGTATTTT. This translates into CASSDFGVRDTQYF.

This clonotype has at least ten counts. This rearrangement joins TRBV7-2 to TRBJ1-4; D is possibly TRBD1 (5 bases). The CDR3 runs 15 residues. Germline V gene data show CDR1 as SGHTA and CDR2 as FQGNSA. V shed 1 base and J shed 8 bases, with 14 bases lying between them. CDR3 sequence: CASSLVGGGEEKLFF. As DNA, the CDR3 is TGTGCCAGCAGCTTAGTTGGAGGAGGGGAAGAAAAACTGTTTTTT.